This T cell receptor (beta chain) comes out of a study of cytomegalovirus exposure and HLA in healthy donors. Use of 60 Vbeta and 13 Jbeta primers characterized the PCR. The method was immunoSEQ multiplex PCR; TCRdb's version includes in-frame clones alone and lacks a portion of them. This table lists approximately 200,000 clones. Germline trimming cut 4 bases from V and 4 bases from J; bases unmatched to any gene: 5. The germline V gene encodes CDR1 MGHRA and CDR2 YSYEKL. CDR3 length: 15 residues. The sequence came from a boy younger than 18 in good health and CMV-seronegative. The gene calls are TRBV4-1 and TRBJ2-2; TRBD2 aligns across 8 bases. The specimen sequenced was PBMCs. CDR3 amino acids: CASSPGGGVTGELFF. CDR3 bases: TGCGCCAGCAGCCCGGGAGGGGGGGTCACCGGGGAGCTGTTTTTT.